Listed below are T cell receptor beta chains from one sample, sequenced in a study of post-analysis software for immune sequencing data. Each CDR3 protein is one row after TCRdb ran MiXCR on the PCR reads. The table shows 650,000 to 850,000 distinct CDR3 sequences, with roughly 50% occurring only once. Input material: blood. These receptors were obtained from a girl between 5 and 17 years old with multiple sclerosis. Each CDR3 is given with its conserved first and last residue. A D gene is named only where the DNA matches it firmly. Clone size is given for some rows only: seen once, a few or many times, or a class if the clone is expanded.

v_call	clone_size	d_call	j_call	cdr3_aa	cdr3_nt
TRBV5-1	few	TRBD1	TRBJ2-1	CATGTGTYNEQFF	TGCGCCACCGGGACAGGAACCTACAATGAGCAGTTCTTC
TRBV4-1	once	.	TRBJ2-7	CASSHDDRFSSYEQYF	TGCGCCAGCAGCCATGACGACCGGTTCAGCTCCTACGAGCAGTACTTC
TRBV10-3	few	TRBD2	TRBJ2-5	CAISDLGVTSGGRETQYF	TGTGCCATCAGTGATCTTGGCGTCACTAGCGGAGGCAGAGAGACCCAGTACTTC
TRBV7-2	.	.	TRBJ2-7	CASPGSVRSYGQYF	TGTGCCAGCCCAGGGTCGGTACGATCCTACGGGCAGTACTTC
TRBV6-5	.	TRBD1	TRBJ2-1	CASSYQSGQGLVNEQFF	TGTGCCAGCAGTTACCAATCGGGACAGGGTCTTGTAAATGAGCAGTTCTTC
TRBV2	.	TRBD2	TRBJ2-3	CASRTSKGTQYF	TGTGCCAGTCGGACTAGTAAGGGTACGCAGTATTTT
TRBV7-9	.	.	TRBJ2-7	CATWPGTDSYEQYF	TGTGCCACCTGGCCGGGGACCGACTCCTACGAGCAGTACTTC
TRBV28	once	TRBD1	TRBJ1-6	CASSRQGLHSPLHF	TGTGCCAGCAGCCGACAGGGGTTGCATTCACCCCTCCACTTT
TRBV7-2	.	TRBD1	TRBJ1-5	CASSSEGTGLAPQHF	TGTGCCAGCAGCTCCGAGGGGACAGGGTTGGCGCCCCAGCATTTT
TRBV29-1	few	.	TRBJ2-5	CSVEDSRETQYF	TGCAGCGTTGAAGACAGCCGAGAGACCCAGTACTTC
TRBV7-2	few	.	TRBJ2-7	CASSLGASEQYF	TGTGCCAGCAGCTTAGGGGCTAGCGAGCAGTACTTC
TRBV29-1	.	TRBD2	TRBJ2-7	CSVAAGGNAYEQYF	TGTAGCGTTGCGGCGGGAGGGAATGCCTACGAGCAGTACTTC
TRBV7-3	many	TRBD2	TRBJ2-1	CASSPGLEREQFF	TGTGCCAGCAGCCCCGGACTAGAGCGCGAGCAGTTCTTC
TRBV29-1	few	TRBD2	TRBJ2-5	CSVELAGEQETQYF	TGCAGCGTTGAGCTAGCGGGAGAACAAGAGACCCAGTACTTC
TRBV7-2	.	TRBD2	TRBJ2-1	CASSLTDLAGRMYNEQFF	TGTGCCAGCAGCTTAACCGATCTAGCGGGAAGGATGTACAATGAGCAGTTCTTC
TRBV14	.	.	TRBJ2-7	CASSFRDAPTYEQYF	TGTGCCAGCAGCTTCCGGGACGCACCCACCTACGAGCAGTACTTC
TRBV6-5	.	TRBD1	TRBJ2-7	CASKRRQGNYEQYF	TGTGCCAGCAAGAGGAGACAGGGGAATTACGAGCAGTACTTC
TRBV29-1	few	TRBD1	TRBJ1-1	CSVSQGLNTEAFF	TGCAGCGTTTCACAGGGGTTGAACACTGAAGCTTTCTTT
TRBV12-3/TRBV12-4	once	.	TRBJ1-2	CASSPTGERGYTF	TGTGCCAGCAGCCCAACGGGGGAGCGGGGCTACACCTTC
TRBV12-3/TRBV12-4	few	.	TRBJ1-2	CATRNPYGYTF	TGTGCCACCAGGAACCCCTATGGCTACACCTTC
TRBV14	.	.	TRBJ2-3	CASSQIIISNQDTQYF	TGTGCCAGCAGCCAAATTATAATCTCGAACCAAGATACGCAGTATTTT
TRBV6-1	few	TRBD1	TRBJ2-4	CASSETGDFDIQYF	TGTGCCAGCAGTGAGACAGGGGACTTTGACATTCAGTACTTC
TRBV7-9	.	.	TRBJ1-1	CASSSTGISTEAFF	TGTGCCAGCAGCTCAACAGGGATTAGTACTGAAGCTTTCTTT
TRBV20-1	.	TRBD2	TRBJ2-1	CSARFIAGGGTNEQFF	TGCAGTGCTAGGTTTATAGCGGGAGGGGGAACCAATGAGCAGTTCTTC
TRBV20-1	once	.	TRBJ2-1	CSARMGSNEQFF	TGCAGTGCTAGAATGGGATCCAATGAGCAGTTCTTC
TRBV15	.	TRBD2	TRBJ2-1	CATALAGEGEQFF	TGTGCCACCGCACTAGCGGGAGAAGGTGAGCAGTTCTTC
TRBV20-1	.	TRBD1	TRBJ2-7	CSANSRQGARGEQYF	TGCAGTGCTAACTCTCGACAGGGCGCCAGGGGCGAGCAGTACTTC
TRBV6-5	few	TRBD1	TRBJ2-3	CASSWGQGTDTQYF	TGTGCCAGCAGTTGGGGACAGGGCACAGATACGCAGTATTTT
TRBV7-9	many	.	TRBJ2-5	CASSLMETQYF	TGTGCCAGCAGCTTAATGGAGACCCAGTACTTC
TRBV6-1	.	.	TRBJ1-1	CASTSKGRKNTEAFF	TGTGCCAGCACTTCAAAGGGACGGAAGAACACTGAAGCTTTCTTT
TRBV5-5	.	.	TRBJ2-7	CASSLVPGTSYEQYF	TGTGCCAGCAGCTTGGTGCCGGGAACGTCCTACGAGCAGTACTTC
TRBV20-1	.	.	TRBJ2-7	CSAPDLNNEQYF	TGCAGTGCGCCGGACTTGAACAATGAGCAGTACTTC
TRBV28	few	.	TRBJ2-5	CASSPTGFRETQYF	TGTGCCAGCAGTCCCACAGGGTTCCGGGAGACCCAGTACTTC
TRBV9	.	TRBD1	TRBJ2-4	CASSAQGQGEEDIQYF	TGTGCCAGCAGCGCCCAGGGACAGGGGGAGGAGGACATTCAGTACTTC
TRBV12-3/TRBV12-4	few	.	TRBJ2-1	CASRGTASNEQFF	TGTGCCAGCAGGGGGACGGCTTCAAATGAGCAGTTCTTC
TRBV3-1	.	.	TRBJ1-1	CASSQDARGEAFF	TGTGCCAGCAGCCAAGATGCCAGGGGTGAAGCTTTCTTT
TRBV7-7	.	.	TRBJ2-4	CASSPDDLAKNIQYF	TGTGCTAGCAGCCCGGACGATCTAGCCAAAAACATTCAGTACTTC